The table lists the clone carrying this T cell receptor beta chain with a few counts. Its antigen remains unidentified. The entry originates in a study of T cells after yellow fever vaccination. General observations from the study: By day 5 rather than day 15, the secondary response had peaked, though it was weaker. CD4 and CD8 compartments shared a small share of clonotypes. Post-booster reappearance was seen for most primary-vaccination clones (roughly 96% CD4, 85% to 90% CD8).

TCRdb re-called the 5' RACE reads with MiXCR, one entry per CDR3 protein. The sample holds almost 600,000 distinct CDR3 sequences, 13% seen once. Germline V lookup: CDR1 MNHEY, CDR2 SVGAGI. Trimming cost V 0 bases and J 7 bases; bases outside gene matches: 4. The CDR3 loop spans 15 amino acids. The chain combines TRBV6-5 with TRBJ2-1; 9 nucleotides match TRBD1. This TCR came from a man younger than 45 who received the YFV17D yellow fever vaccine. The material sequenced was PBMCs, taken on the day of the yellow fever booster vaccination. CDR3: CASSYSWTGANEQFF. CDR3 nucleotides: TGTGCCAGCAGTTACTCGTGGACAGGGGCAAATGAGCAGTTCTTC.